These 24 T cell receptor beta chains originate from one sample sequenced in a study of cytomegalovirus exposure and HLA in healthy donors. Primers: 60 Vbeta forward and 13 Jbeta reverse. Sequencing was performed with immunoSEQ multiplex PCR; in TCRdb, only in-frame clones are kept and a portion is missing. The profile shows around 190,000 clones, approximately 82% of them singletons. Sequencing was carried out using PBMCs. These receptors originate from a girl aged 2-9 years in good health and CMV-seropositive.

The chain links TRBV4-1 to TRBJ2-7, with D maybe TRBD2 (6 bases). V dropped 3 bases and J dropped 0 bases, with 18 bases sitting between them. The CDR3 has 17 amino acids. CDR1 and CDR2 (germline): MGHRA, YSYEKL. The CDR3 nucleotides read TGCGCCAGCAGCCATACCGGTGGGGCGGGAAGCTCCTACGAGCAGTACTTC. Its protein product is CASSHTGGAGSSYEQYF.

This chain connects TRBV7-8 to TRBJ1-2, with D maybe TRBD1 (6 bases). Deletions cut 3 bases from V and 2 bases from J, with 13 bases between. Germline assignment: CDR1 SGHVS and CDR2 FQNEAQ. CDR3 length equals 15 residues. As DNA, the CDR3 is TGTGCCAGCAGCTTTACTCGGACAGCGAACTATGGCTACACCTTC. Protein product: CASSFTRTANYGYTF. The variable domain in full, completed from reference TRBV7-8 and TRBJ1-2, reads GAGVSQSPRYKVAKRGQDVALRCDPISGHVSLFWYQQALGQGPEFLTYFQNEAQLDKSGLPSDRFFAERPEGSVSTLKIQRTQQEDSAVYLCASSFTRTANYGYTFGSGTRLTVV.

The genes are TRBV5-6 and TRBJ2-1; the match to TRBD2 covers 11 bases. The CDR3 is 18 amino acids. Germline V gene data show CDR1 as SGHDT and CDR2 as YYEEEE. V shed 2 bases and J 1 base; nucleotides not matched to a gene: 8. CDR3 nucleotide sequence: TGTGCCAGCAGCTTATCATTAGCGGGGGGGTTATCCTACAATGAGCAGTTCTTC. It is translated as CASSLSLAGGLSYNEQFF.

V gene TRBV4-1 combines with J gene TRBJ2-7; weak D call: TRBD2 (5 bases). Deletions cut 3 bases from V and 3 bases from J, with 9 bases between. The CDR3 is made up of 13 amino acids. Germline assignment: CDR1 MGHRA and CDR2 YSYEKL. The CDR3 bases are TGCGCCAGCAGCCACCGGGAAAACTACGAGCAGTACTTC. Protein sequence: CASSHRENYEQYF.

The V and J genes are TRBV10-1 and TRBJ2-5; 10 nucleotides line up with TRBD1. This CDR3 spans 17 amino acids. V lost 0 bases to trimming and J lost 6 bases; unmatched junction nucleotides: 10. CDR1 WNHNN and CDR2 SYGVQD come from the germline V gene (reference sequence). The CDR3 sequence: CASSESRILGQGKTQYF. The CDR3 DNA is TGCGCCAGCAGTGAGTCGAGAATACTGGGACAGGGGAAGACCCAGTACTTC.

This chain joins TRBV5-1 and TRBJ2-7; a weak D match, TRBD1 (5 bases). CDR1 is SGHRS and CDR2 is YFSETQ in the germline V gene. Deletions cut 2 bases from V and 3 bases from J, with 21 bases between. CDR3 length: 17 amino acids. CDR3 residues: CASSLGDGGTGGYEQYF. CDR3 DNA sequence: TGCGCCAGCAGCTTAGGGGATGGTGGTACAGGCGGCTACGAGCAGTACTTC.

V gene TRBV10-3 combines with J gene TRBJ1-2; 8 nucleotides match TRBD1. J was trimmed by 2 bases and V by 8 bases; bases with no gene match: 10. Germline V gene data show CDR1 as ENHRY and CDR2 as SYGVKD. This CDR3 has 15 amino acids. This CDR3 reads CAIRFRDRPNYGYTF. The CDR3 DNA sequence: TGTGCCATCCGATTCCGGGACAGGCCGAACTATGGCTACACCTTC.

The chain employs TRBV5-1 and TRBJ1-1, with D possibly TRBD1 on 6 matching bases. Germline V lookup: CDR1 SGHRS, CDR2 YFSETQ. Between the trimmed V and J ends, which lost 5 bases and 1 base, there was a span of 9 bases. This CDR3 has 13 amino acids. CDR3 sequence reads: CASSWTANTEAFF. CDR3 sequence (DNA): TGCGCCAGCAGTTGGACAGCGAACACTGAAGCTTTCTTT. Variable domain in full (rest from reference TRBV5-1 and TRBJ1-1): KAGVTQTPRYLIKTRGQQVTLSCSPISGHRSVSWYQQTPGQGLQFLFEYFSETQRNKGNFPGRFSGRQFSNSRSEMNVSTLELGDSALYLCASSWTANTEAFFGQGTRLTVV.

The DNA of the CDR3 is TGTGCCAGCAGCTTAGGAACAGGGTCGGTACGATACAATGAGCAGTTCTTC. This codes for CASSLGTGSVRYNEQFF. This chain connects TRBV7-9 to TRBJ2-1; TRBD1 might be the D (6 bases). The length of the CDR3 is 17 residues. V gave up 1 base and J gave up 4 bases, with 17 bases separating them. Germline V gene data show CDR1 as SEHNR and CDR2 as FQNEAQ (reference sequence).

The count of this clone is one. V gene TRBV5-1 combines with J gene TRBJ2-5; D unresolved. From germline, CDR1 is SGHRS and CDR2 YFSETQ. Trimming cost V 0 bases and J 0 bases, with 9 bases left between them. The CDR3 has 15 residues. The DNA of the CDR3 is TGCGCCAGCAGCTTGGCAGGCACCTACCAAGAGACCCAGTACTTC. It encodes CASSLAGTYQETQYF.

J is TRBJ1-2 and V is TRBV6-1, with D possibly being TRBD1 (5 bases). Per germline, CDR1 MNHNS and CDR2 SASEGT. The CDR3 runs 12 residues. V was pared by 7 bases and J by 7 bases, with 13 bases between. The CDR3 DNA reads as TGTGCCAGCAAAATCTACAGGATTGGCTACACCTTC. Its translation is CASKIYRIGYTF.

The chain uses TRBV9 and TRBJ2-3, with 7 positions matching TRBD1. Germline V gene data show CDR1 as SGDLS and CDR2 as YYNGEE. This CDR3 spans 16 amino acids. J was trimmed by 0 bases and V by 1 base; bases with no gene match: 5. Here the CDR3 reads CASSVSGQPSTDTQYF. The CDR3 DNA is TGTGCCAGCAGCGTATCGGGACAGCCTAGCACAGATACGCAGTATTTT.

The chain has TRBV28 and TRBJ2-5, with a possible D match to TRBD1 (5 bases). V was pared by 10 bases and J by 2 bases, with 17 bases between. CDR3 length: 14 amino acids. Germline V lookup: CDR1 MDHEN, CDR2 SYDVKM. As DNA, the CDR3 is TGTGCCACCTCAAGACAGTTTTCGCAAGAGACCCAGTACTTC. Amino acids: CATSRQFSQETQYF.

This chain links TRBV28 with TRBJ2-7; D uncertain. Trimming took off 6 bases at V and 4 bases at J, with 13 bases between the two ends. This CDR3 spans 13 amino acids. Germline values: CDR1 MDHEN, CDR2 SYDVKM. The chain's CDR3 is CASSPFSGYEQYF. DNA for the CDR3: TGTGCCAGCAGCCCCTTTTCAGGTTACGAGCAGTACTTC.

The chain is built from TRBV5-1 and TRBJ2-2, with D unclear. Germline V CDR1 and CDR2: SGHRS, YFSETQ. The length of the CDR3 is 15 residues. Trimming removed 6 bases at V and 8 bases at J, with 20 bases between. The CDR3 loop reads CASKAVRGSVGELFF. In DNA, the CDR3 is TGCGCCAGCAAGGCGGTGAGAGGATCTGTAGGGGAGCTGTTTTTT.

This chain links TRBV29-1 with TRBJ2-1, with D possibly being TRBD2 (5 bases). Germline CDR1 reads SQVTM; CDR2 reads ANQGSEA. There are 12 residues in the CDR3. V was cut by 7 bases and J by 3 bases, with 10 bases left in between. The chain's CDR3 is CSARTDYNEQFF. The CDR3 nucleotides read TGCAGCGCAAGGACTGACTACAATGAGCAGTTCTTC.

The V gene is TRBV7-9, the J gene TRBJ1-5; D possibly corresponds to TRBD1 (5 bases). From germline, CDR1 is SEHNR and CDR2 FQNEAQ (reference sequence). The CDR3 totals 14 residues. V shed 0 bases and J shed 7 bases, with 10 bases lying between them. The CDR3 is CASSLATVGQPQHF. The CDR3 DNA reads TGTGCCAGCAGCTTAGCGACAGTGGGCCAGCCCCAGCATTTT.

The chain combines TRBV28 with TRBJ1-2, with no clear D. CDR1 and CDR2 (germline): MDHEN, SYDVKM. Trimming stripped 7 bases from V and 6 bases from J, with 15 bases between. This CDR3 region has 13 residues. CDR3: CASMKGEVHGYTF. In DNA form, the CDR3 reads TGTGCCAGCATGAAGGGAGAGGTCCATGGCTACACCTTC.

The gene calls are TRBV7-9 and TRBJ2-1; perhaps TRBD2 as D (5 bases). This CDR3 has 12 residues. V was trimmed by 5 bases and J by 10 bases, leaving 12 bases between them. Germline V lookup: CDR1 SEHNR, CDR2 FQNEAQ (reference sequence). CDR3 residues: CASSPSSGEQFF. The CDR3 DNA follows: TGTGCCAGCAGCCCCTCCAGCGGAGAGCAGTTCTTC.

V gene TRBV6-1 combines with J gene TRBJ2-1; D is uncertain. Looked up from germline, CDR1 is MNHNS and CDR2 is SASEGT. The V end lost 6 bases, the J end lost 0 bases, and 9 bases lay between the germline ends. The CDR3 runs 14 residues. The CDR3 sequence: CASRREFSYNEQFF. Written as DNA, the CDR3 is TGTGCCAGCAGAAGAGAATTCTCCTACAATGAGCAGTTCTTC.

The gene calls are TRBV5-1 and TRBJ1-4, with 8 nucleotides matching TRBD1. CDR1 SGHRS and CDR2 YFSETQ come from the germline V gene. CDR3 length: 17 residues. J gave up 7 bases and V 0 bases, and 11 bases lay outside the gene matches. CDR3: CASSLGRGLSRGEKLFF. CDR3 DNA sequence: TGCGCCAGCAGCTTGGGCAGGGGGCTCTCTAGGGGTGAAAAACTGTTTTTT.

The V and J genes are TRBV5-1 and TRBJ2-1; a possible D gene is TRBD2 (7 bases). The length of the CDR3 is 16 residues. Germline V lookup: CDR1 SGHRS, CDR2 YFSETQ. Between the trimmed V and J ends, which lost 0 bases and 4 bases, there was a span of 14 bases. The CDR3 is CASSLAEGGYYNEQFF. CDR3 sequence (DNA): TGCGCCAGCAGCTTGGCCGAGGGGGGGTATTACAATGAGCAGTTCTTC.

The chain links TRBV6-5 to TRBJ2-7; 7 bases are shared with TRBD1. CDR1 and CDR2 from the germline V gene are MNHEY and SVGAGI. This CDR3 has 15 residues. The trim removed 6 bases at V and 8 bases at J, leaving 16 bases unmatched. The CDR3 nucleotides read TGTGCCAGCAGGTACCCCGCGACAGGGTTCATCAAGCAGTACTTC. It yields the protein CASRYPATGFIKQYF.

The genes are TRBV10-2 and TRBJ1-1, with 11 bases lining up with TRBD1. The CDR3 length is 14 residues. Germline V gene lookup returns CDR1 WSHSY and CDR2 SAAADI. The trim removed 5 bases at V and 10 bases at J, leaving 9 bases unmatched. CDR3 residues: CASSTDRGQWSAFF. Written as DNA, the CDR3 is TGCGCCAGCAGTACGGACAGGGGGCAATGGTCAGCTTTCTTT.